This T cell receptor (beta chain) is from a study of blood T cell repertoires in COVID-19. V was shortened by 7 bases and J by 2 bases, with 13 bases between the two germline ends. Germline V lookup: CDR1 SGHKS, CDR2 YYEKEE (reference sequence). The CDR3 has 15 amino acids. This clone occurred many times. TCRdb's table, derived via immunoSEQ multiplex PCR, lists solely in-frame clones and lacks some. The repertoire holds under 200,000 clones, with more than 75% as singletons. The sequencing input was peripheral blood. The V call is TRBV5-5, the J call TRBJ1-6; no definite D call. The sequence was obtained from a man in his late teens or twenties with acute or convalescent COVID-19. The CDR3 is CASAPPGAYNSPLHF. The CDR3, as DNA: TGTGCCAGCGCCCCCCCGGGAGCCTATAATTCACCCCTCCACTTT.